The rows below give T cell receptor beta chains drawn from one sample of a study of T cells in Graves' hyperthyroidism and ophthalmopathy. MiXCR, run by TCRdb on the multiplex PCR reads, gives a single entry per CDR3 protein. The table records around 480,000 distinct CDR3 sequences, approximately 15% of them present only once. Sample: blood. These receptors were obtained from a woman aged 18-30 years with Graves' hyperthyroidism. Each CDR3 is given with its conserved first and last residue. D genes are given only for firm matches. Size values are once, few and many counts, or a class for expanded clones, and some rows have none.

CASSVTGFYGYTF	TGTGCCAGCAGCGTAACAGGGTTCTATGGCTACACCTTC	NA	TRBV9	TRBJ1-2	few
CASSLRRSGGYTF	TGTGCCAGCAGCTTAAGAAGGTCGGGTGGCTACACCTTC	NA	TRBV11-3	TRBJ1-2	many
CASTSDGRTFSGNTIYF	TGTGCCAGTACCTCGGACGGCAGGACCTTCTCTGGAAACACCATATATTTT	NA	TRBV19	TRBJ1-3	many
CASSHPSGRARGRSETQYF	TGTGCCAGCAGCCACCCTAGCGGGAGAGCGAGGGGAAGATCGGAGACCCAGTACTTC	TRBD2	TRBV13	TRBJ2-5	many
CAIREGGQLANYGYTF	TGTGCCATCAGGGAGGGGGGACAGTTAGCTAACTATGGCTACACCTTC	TRBD1	TRBV10-3	TRBJ1-2	many
CASSQDYAADTQYF	TGTGCCAGCAGCCAAGATTACGCCGCGGATACGCAGTATTTT	NA	TRBV4-2	TRBJ2-3	few
CASSRDPGDTQYF	TGTGCCAGCAGCCGAGATCCGGGGGATACGCAGTATTTT	NA	TRBV5-4	TRBJ2-3	few
CASSASTGELFF	TGTGCCAGCAGCGCCAGCACCGGGGAGCTGTTTTTT	NA	TRBV2	TRBJ2-2	few
CASSLAGTASYNEQFF	TGTGCCAGCAGCCTTGCCGGGACAGCCTCCTACAATGAGCAGTTCTTC	TRBD1	TRBV7-3	TRBJ2-1	few
CASSMSPGGPDTQYF	TGTGCCAGTAGTATGTCCCCTGGGGGCCCAGATACGCAGTATTTT	NA	TRBV19	TRBJ2-3	NA
CASSPQGREDYGYTF	TGTGCCAGCAGCCCCCAGGGAAGGGAGGACTATGGCTACACCTTC	NA	TRBV9	TRBJ1-2	NA
CASSPRQGVQQFF	TGTGCCAGCAGTCCCCGACAGGGGGTTCAGCAGTTCTTC	TRBD1	TRBV12-3/TRBV12-4	TRBJ2-1	NA
CSVAKFGGGEKLFF	TGCAGCGTCGCCAAGTTCGGGGGAGGTGAAAAACTGTTTTTT	NA	TRBV29-1	TRBJ1-4	many